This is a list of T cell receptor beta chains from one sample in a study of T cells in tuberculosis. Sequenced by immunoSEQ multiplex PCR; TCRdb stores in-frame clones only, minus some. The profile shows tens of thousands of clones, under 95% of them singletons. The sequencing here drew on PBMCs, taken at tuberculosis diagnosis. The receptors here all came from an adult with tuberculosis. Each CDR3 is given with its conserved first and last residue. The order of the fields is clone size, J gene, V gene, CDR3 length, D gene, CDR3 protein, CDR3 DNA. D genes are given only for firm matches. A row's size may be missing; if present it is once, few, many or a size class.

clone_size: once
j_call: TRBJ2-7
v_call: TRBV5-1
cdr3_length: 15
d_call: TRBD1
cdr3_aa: CASSSDRAQTYEQYF
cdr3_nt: TGCGCCAGCAGCTCGGACAGGGCCCAAACCTACGAGCAGTACTTC

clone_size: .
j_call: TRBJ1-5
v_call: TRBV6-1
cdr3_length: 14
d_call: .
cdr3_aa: CASSIERVGQPQHF
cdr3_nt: TGTGCCAGCAGTATAGAGAGGGTTGGTCAGCCCCAGCATTTT

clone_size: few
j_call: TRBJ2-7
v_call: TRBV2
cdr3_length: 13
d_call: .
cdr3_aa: CASSELELIEQYF
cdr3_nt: TGTGCCAGCAGTGAATTAGAGCTAATTGAGCAGTACTTC

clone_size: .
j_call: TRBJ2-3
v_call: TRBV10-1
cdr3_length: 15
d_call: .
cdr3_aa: CASSKDAQQGDTQYF
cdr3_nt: TGCGCCAGCAGTAAGGACGCTCAGCAGGGGGATACGCAGTATTTT

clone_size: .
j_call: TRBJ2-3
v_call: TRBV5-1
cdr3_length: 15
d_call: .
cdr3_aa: CASSLDSARTDTQYF
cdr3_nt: TGCGCCAGCAGCTTGGACTCGGCGAGGACAGATACGCAGTATTTT

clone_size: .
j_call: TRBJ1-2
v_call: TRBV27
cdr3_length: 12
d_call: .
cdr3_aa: CASMTPGYGYTF
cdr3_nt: TGTGCCAGCATGACCCCGGGTTATGGCTACACCTTC

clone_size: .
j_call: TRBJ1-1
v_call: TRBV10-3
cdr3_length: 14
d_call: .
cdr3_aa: CAISERQSNTEAFF
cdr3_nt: TGTGCCATCAGTGAGCGACAGTCAAACACTGAAGCTTTCTTT

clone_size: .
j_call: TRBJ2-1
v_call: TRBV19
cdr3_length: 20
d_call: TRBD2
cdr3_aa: CASRDRGGTSGRNGNNEQFF
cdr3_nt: TGTGCCAGTCGGGACAGGGGAGGGACTAGCGGGAGAAATGGGAACAATGAGCAGTTCTTC

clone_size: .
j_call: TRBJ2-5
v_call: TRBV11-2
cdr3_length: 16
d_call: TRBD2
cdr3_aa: CASSHPLAGGLETQYF
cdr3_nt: TGTGCCAGCAGCCATCCACTAGCGGGAGGGTTAGAGACCCAGTACTTC

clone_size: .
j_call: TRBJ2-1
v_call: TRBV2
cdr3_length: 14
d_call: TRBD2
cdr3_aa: CAALTSGSGGEQFF
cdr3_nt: TGTGCCGCCCTGACTAGCGGGAGCGGCGGTGAGCAGTTCTTC

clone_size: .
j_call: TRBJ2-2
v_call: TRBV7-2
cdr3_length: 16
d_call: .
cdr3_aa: CASSLDSSPSSGELFF
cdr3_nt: TGTGCCAGCAGCTTAGACTCAAGTCCCTCCTCCGGGGAGCTGTTTTTT

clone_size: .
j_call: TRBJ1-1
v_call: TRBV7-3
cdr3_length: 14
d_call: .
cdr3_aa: CASSAVGGNTEAFF
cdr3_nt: TGTGCCAGCAGCGCCGTCGGGGGGAACACTGAAGCTTTCTTT

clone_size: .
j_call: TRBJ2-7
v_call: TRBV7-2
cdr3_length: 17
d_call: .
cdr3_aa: CASSFGGGRLGSYEQYF
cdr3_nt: TGTGCCAGCAGCTTCGGGGGTGGGCGGCTAGGGTCCTACGAGCAGTACTTC

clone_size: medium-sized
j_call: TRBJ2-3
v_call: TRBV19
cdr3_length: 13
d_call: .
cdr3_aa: CASSGDFQDTQYF
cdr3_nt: TGTGCCAGTAGCGGGGACTTTCAAGATACGCAGTATTTT

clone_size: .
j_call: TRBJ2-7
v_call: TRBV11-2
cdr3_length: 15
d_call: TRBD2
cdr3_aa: CASSLESGRGNEQYF
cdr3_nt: TGTGCCAGCAGCTTAGAGAGCGGGAGGGGAAACGAGCAGTACTTC

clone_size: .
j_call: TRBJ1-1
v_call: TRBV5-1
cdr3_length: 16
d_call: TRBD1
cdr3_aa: CASSRDRGSGNTEAFF
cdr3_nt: TGCGCCAGCAGCCGCGACAGGGGGTCTGGGAACACTGAAGCTTTCTTT

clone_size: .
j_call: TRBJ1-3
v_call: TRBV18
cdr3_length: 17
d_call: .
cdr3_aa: CASSPGGQGHSGNTIYF
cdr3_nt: TGTGCCAGCTCACCAGGGGGCCAGGGCCACTCTGGAAACACCATATATTTT

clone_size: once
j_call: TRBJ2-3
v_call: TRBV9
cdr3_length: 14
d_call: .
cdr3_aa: CASSVMGRTDTQYF
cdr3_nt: TGTGCCAGCAGCGTGATGGGCCGCACAGATACGCAGTATTTT

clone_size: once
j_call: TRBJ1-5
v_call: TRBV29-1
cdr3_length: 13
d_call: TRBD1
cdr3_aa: CSVATGSLQPQHF
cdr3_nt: TGCAGCGTTGCGACAGGGTCCCTACAGCCCCAGCATTTT

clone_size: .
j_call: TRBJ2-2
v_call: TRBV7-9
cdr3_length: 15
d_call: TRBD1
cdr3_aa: CASSPGQGNTGELFF
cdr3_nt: TGTGCCAGCAGCCCGGGACAGGGAAACACCGGGGAGCTGTTTTTT